This record covers a single T cell receptor beta chain. The entry originates in a study of blood T cell repertoires in COVID-19. Across the whole study: Samples taken during acute and convalescent COVID-19 were collected in the United States, Italy and Spain. T cells, B-cell-depleted T cells, or PBMCs supplied cDNA or gDNA.

As originally analysed: Amplification from reference gene primers served as the basis for estimated nucleated cell counts. Libraries were prepared by immunoSEQ multiplex PCR; TCRdb keeps only in-frame clonotypes and omits some of them. For V, J and clone size, that table is used; D and trimming come from the DNA. The sample has about 76,000 clones, 80% to 90% seen once; the top ten hold 15% to 20%. Germline CDR1 and CDR2: MNHEY and SMNVEV (reference sequence). V shed 5 bases, J shed 5 bases, and the junction held 9 bases outside the gene matches. This CDR3 has 15 amino acids. This receptor was identified in an older woman with acute or convalescent COVID-19. The chain couples TRBV27 to TRBJ1-2, with 9 bases identical to TRBD1. The sequencing sample was made of peripheral blood. In nucleotides, the CDR3 is TGTGCCAGCAGTAAGGGACAGGGAAGAAAATATGGCTACACCTTC. The encoded protein is CASSKGQGRKYGYTF.